This T cell receptor beta chain originates from a study of a mutant IDH1 vaccine in newly diagnosed glioma. The length of the CDR3 is 15 residues. In germline, CDR1 is SGHVS, CDR2 FQNEAQ. After removal of 6 bases from V and 2 bases from J, the junction contained 6 bases not matched to a gene. On this clone: Its antigen is undetermined.

Described time point: week 47, end of study. It was 300 ug of mutant IDH1 20-mer peptide that made up each vaccine dose, given with topical imiquimod. The protocol was immunoSEQ multiplex PCR, while the TCRdb copy is restricted to in-frame clones and leaves out a portion. This sample yields around 30,000 clones, of which roughly 89% are seen a single time; 2% to 2.5% belongs to the top ten. The starting material was PBMCs, obtained from a glioma patient whose treatment included an IDH1 peptide vaccine. The chain links TRBV7-8 to TRBJ2-3; 9 positions match TRBD2. The source of this sequence is a man between 40 and 49 years old with glioma. CDR3 sequence (DNA): TGTGCCAGCAGAGCGCGGGGGGGGTACACAGATACGCAGTATTTT. Protein: CASRARGGYTDTQYF.